The next 2 T cell receptor beta chains were all read from a single sample in a study of cytomegalovirus exposure and HLA in healthy donors. This PCR relied on a set of 60 Vbeta primers and 13 Jbeta primers. Profiling relied on immunoSEQ multiplex PCR, and the TCRdb table lists in-frame clones only, not all of them. Its table lists about 48,000 clones. The sequenced sample was PBMCs. These receptors all come from a male donor in good health and CMV-seropositive.

V usage is TRBV27 and J usage is TRBJ2-1, with a tentative D call TRBD2 (7 bases). Germline values: CDR1 MNHEY, CDR2 SMNVEV (reference sequence). This CDR3 contains 15 residues. Trimming removed 3 bases at V and 4 bases at J, with 13 bases between. The CDR3 bases are TGTGCCAGCAGTTTGGGAGGGGGGAGTTACAATGAGCAGTTCTTC. Protein sequence: CASSLGGGSYNEQFF.

This sequence joins TRBV7-2 and TRBJ2-7; D gene unclear. The CDR3 contains 14 residues. Germline lookup yields CDR1 SGHTA and CDR2 FQGNSA. V was pared by 5 bases and J by 2 bases, with 13 bases between. DNA of the CDR3: TGTGCCAGCAGCCCGCCCCACACCCCCTACGAGCAGTACTTC. Residues: CASSPPHTPYEQYF.